The T cell receptor (beta chain) described here comes from a study of shared clonotypes between healthy human individuals. For the study at large: The cohort had a couple of women and a few men, ages 18 to 49.

The V gene's germline CDR1 is MGHDK and CDR2 SYGVNS. The length of the CDR3 is 15 residues. The V segment lost 3 bases and the J segment 7 bases; nucleotides outside the gene matches: 12. Concerning this clone itself: What it binds is not known.

The data were produced by immunoSEQ multiplex PCR, yet TCRdb's version contains in-frame clones alone and is incomplete. The sample records approximately 100,000 clones, 65% to 70% being singletons. CD8 memory was a combination that joined CD45RO+ cells with CCR7-negative CD45RA+ TemRA cells. Study-wide findings and caveats: Rarefaction exposed incomplete sorted-subset sequencing despite large depth. Sampling was confined to blood; repertoires within tissues likely differ.

The sequencing input was memory CD8+ T cells sorted from blood. Noted subset: CD45RO+ cells pooled with CCR7-negative TemRA cells. The V gene is TRBV25-1, the J gene TRBJ2-7; TRBD1 agrees at 7 bases. This receptor was identified in a man aged 25-40 years in good health. CDR3 DNA: TGTGCCAGCAGTGAGGAAGGGGGCGCATCCAGTGAGCAGTACTTC. It codes for CASSEEGGASSEQYF.